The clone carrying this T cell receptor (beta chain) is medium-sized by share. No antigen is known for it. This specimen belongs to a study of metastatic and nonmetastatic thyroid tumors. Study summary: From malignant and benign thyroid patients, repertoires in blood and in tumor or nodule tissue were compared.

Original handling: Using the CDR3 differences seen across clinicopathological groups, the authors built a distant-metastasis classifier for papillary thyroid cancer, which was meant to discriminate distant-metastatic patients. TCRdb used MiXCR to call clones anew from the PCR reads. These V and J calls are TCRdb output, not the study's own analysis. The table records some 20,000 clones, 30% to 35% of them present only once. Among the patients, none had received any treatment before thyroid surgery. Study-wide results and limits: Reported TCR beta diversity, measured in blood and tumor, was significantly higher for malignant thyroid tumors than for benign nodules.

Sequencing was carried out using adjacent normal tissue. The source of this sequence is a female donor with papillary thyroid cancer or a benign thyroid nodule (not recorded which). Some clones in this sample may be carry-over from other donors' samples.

The CDR3 sequence: CASSFPQGIRETQYF. The CDR3, as DNA: TGTGCCAGCAGTTTTCCCCAGGGAATACGAGAGACCCAGTACTTC. The V and J genes are TRBV12-3 or TRBV12-4 and TRBJ2-5; tentative D call: TRBD1 (5 bases). The CDR3 spans 15 residues. V was cut by 3 bases and J by 4 bases, with 15 bases left in between.